The T cell receptor (beta chain) under discussion was sequenced for a study of blood T cell repertoires in COVID-19. Study details: T cells, B-cell-depleted T cells, or PBMCs supplied cDNA or gDNA.

Germline assignment: CDR1 SGDLS and CDR2 YYNGEE. V lost 0 bases to trimming and J lost 3 bases; unmatched junction nucleotides: 7. CDR3 size: 16 residues. Repertoires were generated with immunoSEQ multiplex PCR, while TCRdb's copy carries only in-frame clones and drops some. This table has about 27,000 clones, 82% appearing once. The sequencing sample was made of peripheral blood. This receptor was identified in a man older than 75 with active or convalescent COVID-19. The chain joins TRBV9 to TRBJ2-7; TRBD2 agrees at 9 bases. CDR3 protein: CASSVDGGGANYEQYF. In DNA form, the CDR3 reads TGTGCCAGCAGCGTAGACGGCGGGGGGGCCAACTACGAGCAGTACTTC.